Listed below are T cell receptor beta chains from one sample, sequenced in a study of long-term antiretroviral therapy in people with HIV. Assay used: immunoSEQ multiplex PCR; TCRdb lists only in-frame clones, some missing. Of 27,000 or so clones in the sample, 70% to 90% are singletons; the top ten hold approximately 9.2%. Sequences were derived from unsorted PBMCs, sampled about 5 years after starting antiretroviral therapy. The source is a man aged 40-49 years with HIV. Each CDR3 is given without its conserved first and last residue. Clone size is given for some rows only: seen once, a few or many times, or a class if the clone is expanded.

12 | TRBJ1-1 | NA | TRBV4-3 | ASSQGQGRTEAF
15 | TRBJ2-3 | NA | TRBV6-1 | ASSDPGQVQVADTQY
12 | TRBJ2-5 | NA | TRBV4-2 | ASSQDLQGETQY
15 | TRBJ2-1 | NA | TRBV5-6 | ASSSEREGRGVNEQF
16 | TRBJ2-1 | NA | TRBV7-2 | ASSLGGTSSPVVNEQF
14 | TRBJ2-7 | NA | TRBV15 | ATSRSIAGTFYEQY
12 | TRBJ2-3 | NA | TRBV7-9 | ASSRGTSTDTQY
13 | TRBJ1-3 | NA | TRBV7-9 | ASSPEVVSGNTIY
12 | TRBJ2-3 | NA | TRBV7-8 | ASSDGLAEDTQY
13 | TRBJ1-1 | NA | TRBV6-5 | ASRHPGPKNTEAF
10 | TRBJ1-2 | NA | TRBV6-1 | ASRQGNYGYT
13 | TRBJ1-5 | NA | TRBV6-5 | ASGRTDRGDQPQH
10 | TRBJ2-7 | NA | TRBV10-3 | AISVSTYEQY
11 | TRBJ2-3 | few | TRBV7-3 | ASSLKGADTQY
10 | TRBJ2-5 | NA | TRBV30 | AWSVGGETQY
11 | TRBJ2-1 | NA | TRBV5-4 | ASSLLGENEQF
9 | TRBJ2-3 | NA | TRBV29-1 | SVEVADTQY
10 | TRBJ1-4 | NA | TRBV4-1 | ASSQVGKKLF
12 | TRBJ2-7 | once | TRBV19 | ASSMDRGSYEQY
13 | TRBJ1-1 | NA | TRBV6-5 | ASSRGTVLNTEAF
13 | TRBJ2-5 | NA | TRBV7-9 | ASSLVSSGEETQY
13 | TRBJ2-1 | NA | TRBV9 | ASSPTPGGDNEQF
14 | TRBJ2-5 | NA | TRBV19 | ASSHFYQVGEETQY
12 | TRBJ2-7 | few | TRBV7-2 | ASSSPPGLYEQY
12 | TRBJ2-3 | NA | TRBV4-3 | ASSFGIGTDTQY
13 | TRBJ2-6 | NA | TRBV2 | ASSLGGLGANVLT
11 | TRBJ1-2 | NA | TRBV27 | ASSLWAGDGYT
12 | TRBJ1-2 | NA | TRBV19 | ASTTLDILYGYT
14 | TRBJ2-7 | NA | TRBV28 | ASTLSSGSFSYEQY
13 | TRBJ2-5 | NA | TRBV13 | ASSLNRGGPKTQY
14 | TRBJ1-6 | NA | TRBV6-5 | ASSYPRQSGRSPLH
13 | TRBJ1-4 | NA | TRBV4-1 | ASSQVSQGDEKLF
14 | TRBJ2-3 | NA | TRBV4-2 | ASSQTMGGSPDTQY
12 | TRBJ2-7 | NA | TRBV28 | ASSLEGPTYEQY
12 | TRBJ1-5 | NA | TRBV10-3 | AISRGQGNQPQH
13 | TRBJ1-5 | NA | TRBV5-8 | ASSLEAASNQPQH
12 | TRBJ2-1 | NA | TRBV7-9 | ASTRQTGTDEQF
14 | TRBJ2-3 | NA | TRBV9 | ASSTAGTKDADTQY
12 | TRBJ1-1 | NA | TRBV7-9 | ASSAGQGATEAF
12 | TRBJ2-4 | NA | TRBV10-2 | ASSDPGESHIQY
11 | TRBJ2-7 | NA | TRBV29-1 | SVRDRPNYEQY
13 | TRBJ1-5 | NA | TRBV5-8 | ASSLVGGSNQPQH
10 | TRBJ1-5 | NA | TRBV25-1 | ASSEKTGAQH
16 | TRBJ1-5 | NA | TRBV5-6 | ASSSYWTGGLGNQPQH
14 | TRBJ2-2 | NA | TRBV29-1 | SVQLAGEVNTGELF